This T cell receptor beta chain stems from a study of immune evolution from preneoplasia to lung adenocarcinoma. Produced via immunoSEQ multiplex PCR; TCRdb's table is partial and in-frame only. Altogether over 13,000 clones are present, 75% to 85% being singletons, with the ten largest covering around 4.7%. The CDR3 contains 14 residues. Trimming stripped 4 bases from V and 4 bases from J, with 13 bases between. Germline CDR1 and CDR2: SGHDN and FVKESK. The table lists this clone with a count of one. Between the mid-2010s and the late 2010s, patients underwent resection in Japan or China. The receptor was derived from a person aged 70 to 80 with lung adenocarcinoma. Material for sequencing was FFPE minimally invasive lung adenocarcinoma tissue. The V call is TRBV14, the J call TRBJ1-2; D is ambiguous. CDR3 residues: CASSLGRNLYGYTF. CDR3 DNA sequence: TGTGCCAGCAGCCTTGGACGGAATCTCTATGGCTACACCTTC.